The present T cell receptor beta chain was sequenced within a study of blood T cells in healthy people across ages. Findings and caveats of the study: As age increased, TCR beta diversity per million T cells fell in a roughly linear fashion.

Through a sample-barcoded 5' primer and a J-beta primer mix, a second PCR was run for roughly 6 to 12 cycles. In TCRdb, the 5' RACE reads were re-called with MiXCR into one record per CDR3 protein. The sample includes about a million distinct CDR3 sequences, roughly 48% of them seen just once. As concerns this clonotype: Its specificity is not known.

There are 16 residues in the CDR3. The V and J ends lost 0 bases and 7 bases respectively, with 16 bases between them. Germline V CDR1 and CDR2: DFQATT, SNEGSKA (reference sequence). This TCR came from a man aged 25-45 years in good health. The chain has TRBV20-1 and TRBJ1-6, with D maybe TRBD1 (6 bases). Sequenced: blood. CDR3 protein: CSARDEGRGGNSPLHF. CDR3 nucleotides: TGCAGTGCTAGAGATGAAGGCCGAGGGGGAAATTCACCCCTCCACTTT.